This passage covers 32 T cell receptor beta chains from one sample sequenced in a study of T-cell memory formation after mild COVID-19. TCRdb reprocessed the 5' RACE reads with MiXCR, giving one entry per CDR3 protein. The sample yields about 27,000 distinct CDR3 sequences, around 16% seen once. Sequenced: PBMCs or a T cell subset sorted from them (not recorded which). These receptors all come from an adult who had mild COVID-19 (a few samples of this study predate the infection). Cell type and time point are not known.

This clonotype was recorded at least ten times. The rearrangement links TRBV7-2 to TRBJ2-7; D is possibly TRBD1 (5 bases). The germline V gene encodes CDR1 SGHTA and CDR2 FQGNSA. V lost 5 bases to trimming and J lost 0 bases, with 14 bases between them. The CDR3 sequence is 15 residues long. The CDR3 sequence is CASSASTVPSYEQYF. The CDR3 nucleotides are TGTGCCAGCAGCGCATCGACAGTCCCCTCCTACGAGCAGTACTTC.

This clonotype was seen ten or more times. The V call is TRBV7-2, the J call TRBJ1-5, with 7 bases fitting TRBD1. Germline V gene data show CDR1 as SGHTA and CDR2 as FQGNSA. This CDR3 comprises 14 residues. V shed 5 bases and J 4 bases; nucleotides not matched to a gene: 5. The CDR3 DNA follows: TGTGCCAGCAGCCCGACAGGGAATAATCAGCCCCAGCATTTT. This encodes CASSPTGNNQPQHF.

Turning to this clonotype: This may come from a read error, since a much larger clone is one base off. The chain carries TRBV5-1 and TRBJ1-1, with unresolved D. V shed 4 bases and J shed 3 bases, with 10 bases lying between them. CDR1 and CDR2 from the germline V gene are SGHRS and YFSETQ. The CDR3 is 13 residues long. CDR3 loop: CASSMAGYTEAFF. The DNA for the CDR3 is TGCGCCAGCAGCATGGCAGGATACACTGAAGCTTTCTTT. The full variable domain, with the rest looked up from reference TRBV5-1 and TRBJ1-1, is KAGVTQTPRYLIKTRGQQVTLSCSPISGHRSVSWYQQTPGQGLQFLFEYFSETQRNKGNFPGRFSGRQFSNSRSEMNVSTLELGDSALYLCASSMAGYTEAFFGQGTRLTVV.

This clonotype was seen a handful of times. Here the CDR3 reads CASGKGTSQETQYF. The CDR3, as DNA: TGTGCCAGCGGGAAAGGAACCTCCCAAGAGACCCAGTACTTC. The chain has TRBV14 and TRBJ2-5; D is uncertain. Germline CDR1 SGHDN, CDR2 FVKESK. V shed 8 bases and J shed 1 base, with 14 bases lying between them. The CDR3 covers 14 residues.

At least ten counts were recorded for this clonotype. The rearrangement links TRBV12-3 or TRBV12-4 to TRBJ2-1; TRBD1 matches 7 bases. J gave up 7 bases and V 5 bases, and 5 bases lay outside the gene matches. CDR3 size: 13 residues. The CDR3 nucleotides read TGTGCCAGCAGTCAGACAGGGTCAAATGAGCAGTTCTTC. This translates into CASSQTGSNEQFF.

The table lists this clonotype with a few counts. This chain uses TRBV30 with TRBJ1-1, with a tentative D call TRBD1 (5 bases). This CDR3 has 18 amino acids. The germline V gene encodes CDR1 GTSNPN and CDR2 SVGIG (reference sequence). Deletions cut 2 bases from V and 0 bases from J, with 22 bases between. Here the CDR3 DNA reads TGTGCCTGGAGTCCGTCGCGGGGCAGGTGGGGCATGAACACTGAAGCTTTCTTT. Translation gives CAWSPSRGRWGMNTEAFF. Full variable domain (missing parts from reference TRBV30 and TRBJ1-1): SQTIHQWPATLVQPVGSPLSLECTVEGTSNPNLYWYRQAAGRGLQLLFYSVGIGQISSEVPQNLSASRPQDRQFILSSKKLLLSDSGFYLCAWSPSRGRWGMNTEAFFGQGTRLTVV.

Sample share makes this clonotype medium-sized. The V gene is TRBV5-1, the J gene TRBJ2-6; TRBD2 matches 9 bases. Germline values: CDR1 SGHRS, CDR2 YFSETQ. Unmatched junction bases numbered 8, after V lost 4 bases and J lost 0 bases. This CDR3 is built from 18 residues. The CDR3 protein is CASSASSGISSGANVLTF. DNA of the CDR3: TGCGCCAGCAGCGCTTCTAGCGGGATATCCTCTGGGGCCAACGTCCTGACTTTC.

The table lists this clonotype with many counts. The genes are TRBV7-9 and TRBJ1-6; perhaps TRBD1 as D (5 bases). The V gene lost 5 bases and the J gene lost 14 bases, with 16 bases spanning the gap. CDR3 length: 13 amino acids. In germline, CDR1 is SEHNR, CDR2 FQNEAQ (reference sequence). CDR3 sequence: CASSLGTEDTLHF. As DNA, the CDR3 is TGTGCCAGCAGCCTTGGGACCGAAGATACCCTCCACTTT.

This clonotype was counted many times. The chain joins TRBV11-3 to TRBJ2-4; D is unresolved. V lost 5 bases and J lost 0, with 8 bases in between. This CDR3 has 14 residues. Looked up from germline, CDR1 is SGHNT and CDR2 is YENEEA. CDR3 sequence reads: CASSLRVAKNIQYF. DNA for the CDR3: TGTGCCAGCAGCCTGAGAGTAGCCAAAAACATTCAGTACTTC.

V usage is TRBV5-1 and J usage is TRBJ2-1; 9 nucleotides match TRBD1. The CDR3 consists of 14 residues. Germline V gives CDR1 SGHRS, CDR2 YFSETQ. With V trimmed by 4 bases and J by 8 bases, 7 bases remained unmatched. In DNA, the CDR3 is TGCGCCAGCAGCGAGGGACAGGGTGAGGATGAGCAGTTCTTC. Translated: CASSEGQGEDEQFF.

This clonotype was observed many times. The CDR3 DNA sequence: TGTGCCAGCTCACCGGGAGAAGACTCACAGGCTTTCTTT. Protein sequence: CASSPGEDSQAFF. V gene TRBV18 combines with J gene TRBJ1-1, with D uncertain. CDR1 KGHSH and CDR2 LQKENI come from the germline V gene. V lost 3 bases and J 11 bases, leaving 16 bases between the germline ends. This CDR3 comprises 13 residues.

In this sample, this clonotype turned up many times. The chain is built from TRBV7-2 and TRBJ2-1, with D maybe TRBD2 (5 bases). This CDR3 contains 12 residues. CDR1 is SGHTA and CDR2 is FQGNSA in the germline V gene. V lost 3 bases and J lost 10, with 10 bases in between. The CDR3 here is CASSFRGPEQFF. CDR3 DNA: TGTGCCAGCAGCTTCCGGGGTCCGGAGCAGTTCTTC.

In this sample, this clonotype turned up many times. Here the CDR3 DNA reads TGTGCCAGTAGTATGGACAGGGGAACTGAAGCTTTCTTT. Its protein product is CASSMDRGTEAFF. V and J are TRBV19 and TRBJ1-1, with 9 bases fitting TRBD1. The CDR3 loop spans 13 amino acids. Germline CDR1 is LNHDA and CDR2 is SQIVND (reference sequence). With V trimmed by 3 bases and J by 5 bases, 1 base remained unmatched. The variable domain in full, completed from reference TRBV19 and TRBJ1-1, reads DGGITQSPKYLFRKEGQNVTLSCEQNLNHDAMYWYRQDPGQGLRLIYYSQIVNDFQKGDIAEGYSVSREKKESFPLTVTSAQKNPTAFYLCASSMDRGTEAFFGQGTRLTVV.

This clonotype was observed many times. This sequence joins TRBV30 and TRBJ1-5; TRBD1 aligns across 8 bases. The CDR3 sequence is 17 residues long. Trimming removed 1 base from V and 4 bases from J; junction bases left unmatched: 12. Per germline, CDR1 GTSNPN and CDR2 SVGIG (reference sequence). CDR3 coding DNA: TGTGCCTGGAGTGCCAGATCAGGGGGCCTGAGAAATCAGCCCCAGCATTTT. This encodes CAWSARSGGLRNQPQHF.

This chain links TRBV30 with TRBJ2-7, with 7 positions matching TRBD1. The V segment lost 5 bases and the J segment 2 bases; nucleotides outside the gene matches: 3. Germline values: CDR1 GTSNPN, CDR2 SVGIG (reference sequence). CDR3 length: 12 residues. The CDR3 loop is CAWGTVAYEQYF. The DNA for the CDR3 is TGTGCCTGGGGGACAGTTGCCTACGAGCAGTACTTC.

At least ten counts were recorded for this clonotype. V gene TRBV4-2 combines with J gene TRBJ2-5, with 10 bases matching TRBD2. V lost 4 bases, J lost 2 bases, and 4 bases stayed unmatched. This CDR3 is 15 amino acids long. Germline loops: CDR1 LGHNA, CDR2 YNFKEQ. The CDR3 DNA is TGTGCCAGCAGCCCCACTAGCGGGGTGCAAGAGACCCAGTACTTC. The encoded protein is CASSPTSGVQETQYF.

A few counts support this clonotype. The chain uses TRBV24-1 and TRBJ2-1, with D perhaps TRBD1 (6 bases). Germline V gene sequence: CDR1 KGHDR, CDR2 SFDVKD. This CDR3 has 15 residues. Trimming shortened V by 2 bases and J by 7 bases, and 14 bases separated the two germline ends. As DNA, the CDR3 is TGTGCCACCAGTGATTCAGGCAGGGGTGGGAATGAGCAGTTCTTC. This sequence encodes CATSDSGRGGNEQFF.

This clonotype was seen a handful of times. The rearrangement links TRBV9 to TRBJ1-2; a weak D match, TRBD1 (5 bases). The germline gives CDR1 SGDLS, CDR2 YYNGEE. The CDR3 is 12 residues long. V lost 6 bases to trimming and J lost 7 bases, with 13 bases between them. CDR3 DNA sequence: TGTGCCAGCAACTTACCTACAGGTGGCTACACCTTC. The encoded protein is CASNLPTGGYTF.

This clonotype was observed at least ten times. The V call is TRBV7-9, the J call TRBJ2-5; D gene ambiguous. Germline V gene sequence: CDR1 SEHNR, CDR2 FQNEAQ (reference sequence). CDR3 length: 15 residues. The germline V and J ends were trimmed by 5 bases and 2 bases, with 15 bases remaining between them. The CDR3: CASSRSGPDQETQYF. CDR3 DNA: TGTGCCAGCAGCCGCTCCGGGCCAGATCAAGAGACCCAGTACTTC.

This clonotype occurred many times. The rearrangement uses TRBV18 and TRBJ1-2; no clear D. The CDR3 consists of 15 residues. CDR1 and CDR2 from the germline V gene are KGHSH and LQKENI. Trimming pared 0 bases from V and 4 bases from J, leaving 12 bases between. The CDR3 loop reads CASSPPLSRTYGYTF. The CDR3 coding sequence is TGTGCCAGCTCACCACCGCTTTCAAGGACCTATGGCTACACCTTC. The full variable domain, rest sourced from reference TRBV18 and TRBJ1-2, is NAGVMQNPRHLVRRRGQEARLRCSPMKGHSHVYWYRQLPEEGLKFMVYLQKENIIDESGMPKERFSAEFPKEGPSILRIQQVVRGDSAAYFCASSPPLSRTYGYTFGSGTRLTVV.

This clonotype was seen ten or more times. This chain uses TRBV15 with TRBJ2-7; 9 bases align to TRBD2. CDR3 length: 16 amino acids. Germline V gene lookup returns CDR1 LNHNV and CDR2 YYDKDF (reference sequence). With 2 bases clipped from V and 2 bases from J, the junction kept 7 bases outside the gene matches. CDR3 in DNA: TGTGCCACCAGCAGACTAGCGGGGACTAAAGCCTACGAGCAGTACTTC. This encodes CATSRLAGTKAYEQYF.

This clonotype was recorded at least ten times. The V call is TRBV6-2 or TRBV6-3, the J call TRBJ2-1, with 15 bases fitting TRBD2. CDR3 size: 16 residues. The trim removed 5 bases at V and 7 bases at J, leaving 6 bases unmatched. Germline V gene data show CDR1 as MNHEY and CDR2 as SVGEGT. This CDR3 is CASSNRTSGRGNEQFF. The CDR3 DNA sequence: TGTGCCAGCAGTAACCGGACTAGCGGGAGGGGGAATGAGCAGTTCTTC.

The chain has TRBV7-9 and TRBJ2-1; 7 bases fit TRBD2. V shed 5 bases, J shed 6 bases, and the junction held 16 bases outside the gene matches. The length of the CDR3 is 17 residues. The V gene's germline CDR1 is SEHNR and CDR2 FQNEAQ (reference sequence). The CDR3 here is CASSPPPRRRGGNEQFF. CDR3 DNA: TGTGCCAGCAGCCCCCCCCCCCGGAGGCGCGGGGGCAATGAGCAGTTCTTC.

The table lists this clonotype with many counts. The chain carries TRBV12-3 or TRBV12-4 and TRBJ1-3; D gene ambiguous. This CDR3 region has 13 residues. V shed 3 bases and J shed 0 bases, with 3 bases lying between them. CDR3 coding DNA: TGTGCCAGCAGTTTCTCCTCTGGAAACACCATATATTTT. Its protein product is CASSFSSGNTIYF.

The chain couples TRBV19 to TRBJ2-2; D perhaps matches TRBD1 (6 bases). The CDR3 covers 11 residues. The germline V gene encodes CDR1 LNHDA and CDR2 SQIVND (reference sequence). Trimming pared 8 bases from V and 7 bases from J, leaving 8 bases between. CDR3 nucleotide sequence: TGTGCCAGTGGACAGCTCGGGGAGCTGTTTTTT. It yields the protein CASGQLGELFF.

This clonotype was counted a few times. This chain connects TRBV5-1 to TRBJ1-2; tentatively, D is TRBD1 (6 bases). V was clipped by 5 bases and J by 3 bases, with 20 bases between them. Germline loops: CDR1 SGHRS, CDR2 YFSETQ. This CDR3 has 16 amino acids. The CDR3 DNA reads as TGCGCCAGCAGTGGGGGGCTTGAACCCTCTGACTATGGCTACACCTTC. Its translation is CASSGGLEPSDYGYTF.

This clonotype was seen repeatedly, ten times or more. The chain is built from TRBV19 and TRBJ2-5; no clear D gene. The CDR3 consists of 15 residues. V gave up 9 bases and J gave up 2 bases, with 19 bases separating them. Germline CDR1 and CDR2: LNHDA and SQIVND (reference sequence). CDR3 bases: TGTGCCAGCACCCAAACCATCATTAAACAAGAGACCCAGTACTTC. This codes for CASTQTIIKQETQYF.

In DNA form, the CDR3 reads TGTGCCAGCGGGGCCAGCTCCTACAATGAGCAGTTCTTC. Encoded protein: CASGASSYNEQFF. The rearrangement uses TRBV2 and TRBJ2-1; tentatively, D is TRBD1 (5 bases). The CDR3 loop spans 13 amino acids. Germline V lookup: CDR1 SNHLY, CDR2 FYNNEI. Between the trimmed V and J ends, which lost 8 bases and 0 bases, there was a span of 8 bases. The full variable domain, completed using reference TRBV2 and TRBJ2-1, is EPEVTQTPSHQVTQMGQEVILRCVPISNHLYFYWYRQILGQKVEFLVSFYNNEISEKSEIFDDQFSVERPDGSNFTLKIRSTKLEDSAMYFCASGASSYNEQFFGPGTRLTVL.

This clonotype was observed a single time. The chain combines TRBV6-1 with TRBJ2-3; possible D gene TRBD2, 5 bases. This CDR3 is 14 amino acids long. V lost 8 bases, J lost 0 bases, and 12 bases lay in between. Germline V gene sequence: CDR1 MNHNS, CDR2 SASEGT. CDR3 nucleotides: TGTGCCAGCGCCGGAGGACTTAGCACAGATACGCAGTATTTT. Protein: CASAGGLSTDTQYF.

The chain couples TRBV9 to TRBJ1-2; TRBD1 might be the D (6 bases). Germline CDR1 reads SGDLS; CDR2 reads YYNGEE. The CDR3 extends over 16 amino acids. V lost 4 bases and J lost 4, with 20 bases in between. The DNA for the CDR3 is TGTGCCAGCAGCCCACCAGGGGCAGGGCTGGGCTATGGCTACACCTTC. Encoded protein: CASSPPGAGLGYGYTF.

The genes are TRBV4-3 and TRBJ1-1; possibly TRBD1 for D (6 bases). The CDR3 spans 16 residues. Trimming removed 1 base at V and 4 bases at J, with 16 bases between. Germline V gives CDR1 LGHNA, CDR2 YSLEER. This CDR3 reads CASSQGGQGRGTEAFF. CDR3 nucleotide sequence: TGCGCCAGCAGCCAAGGGGGTCAGGGGAGAGGCACTGAAGCTTTCTTT.

Ten or more counts support this clonotype. The chain uses TRBV20-1 and TRBJ2-4, with TRBD2 matching 13 bases. CDR1 DFQATT and CDR2 SNEGSKA come from the germline V gene (reference sequence). This CDR3 has 14 residues. The J segment lost 12 bases and the V segment lost 4 bases, leaving 9 bases of the junction unmatched. The CDR3: CSAKTLAGGPNQYF. CDR3 bases: TGCAGTGCTAAAACACTAGCGGGAGGGCCAAATCAGTACTTC.